A selection of T cell receptor beta chains follows, all from one sample in a study of cytomegalovirus exposure and HLA in healthy donors. Clones were sequenced by immunoSEQ multiplex PCR, and TCRdb holds only the in-frame ones, with some missing. The sample contains roughly 100,000 clones, approximately 12% of which appear only once. The sequenced material came from PBMCs. Receptor source: a man aged 35-49 years in good health and CMV-seropositive. The CDR3 runs from the conserved cysteine through the conserved F or W. Fields, in order: D gene, V gene, J gene, clone size, CDR3 protein, CDR3 DNA. A D gene is named only where the DNA matches it firmly. Not all rows give a size; the values are once, few, many and, for expanded clones, a class.

>TRBD2|TRBV27|TRBJ2-7|.
CASTSLEREGREQYF
TGTGCCAGCACCAGTCTCGAGCGGGAGGGCCGCGAGCAGTACTTC
>TRBD1|TRBV6-1|TRBJ1-2|few
CASTVTGLNYGYTF
TGTGCCAGCACCGTGACAGGGTTAAACTATGGCTACACCTTC
>TRBD1|TRBV10-3|TRBJ1-2|few
CAIRLTGGHGYTF
TGTGCCATCAGACTAACAGGGGGCCATGGCTACACCTTC
>.|TRBV30|TRBJ1-4|.
CAWSVGQFGSEKLFF
TGTGCCTGGAGTGTAGGACAGTTCGGGTCGGAAAAACTGTTTTTT
>.|TRBV7-9|TRBJ2-2|.
CASSLFQANTGELFF
TGTGCCAGCAGCTTATTCCAGGCGAACACCGGGGAGCTGTTTTTT
>TRBD1|TRBV5-8|TRBJ2-7|few
CASSLRSGGRNEQYF
TGTGCCAGCAGCTTGCGGTCAGGGGGTAGAAACGAGCAGTACTTC
>TRBD1|TRBV6-1|TRBJ1-3|.
CASSNTGTGHFF
TGTGCCAGCAGCAACACCGGGACAGGACATTTTTTT
>TRBD1|TRBV2|TRBJ1-1|.
CASSRRQGVTEAFF
TGTGCCAGCAGTCGTCGACAGGGAGTGACTGAAGCTTTCTTT
>.|TRBV19|TRBJ2-1|few
CASRTIRGNEQFF
TGTGCCAGTAGAACCATCCGGGGGAATGAGCAGTTCTTC
>.|TRBV7-2|TRBJ1-5|.
CASSLAGVGQPQHF
TGTGCCAGCAGCTTAGCGGGAGTAGGTCAGCCCCAGCATTTT
>TRBD1|TRBV10-3|TRBJ1-1|.
CAISNRDRGEAFF
TGTGCCATCAGTAACCGGGACAGAGGTGAAGCTTTCTTT
>TRBD1|TRBV7-9|TRBJ2-7|few
CASSSGQGAGEQYF
TGTGCCAGCAGCTCCGGACAGGGGGCAGGGGAGCAGTACTTC
>TRBD2|TRBV6-6|TRBJ2-5|.
CASTAAAGAREQYF
TGTGCCAGCACCGCCGCGGCGGGAGCTCGAGAGCAGTACTTC
>TRBD2|TRBV18|TRBJ2-3|.
CASSPDLTSEQYF
TGTGCCAGCTCACCGGACCTAACTAGCGAGCAGTATTTT
>TRBD2|TRBV2|TRBJ2-7|.
CASSLLPGLVPLEQYF
TGTGCCAGCAGTCTTCTCCCGGGACTAGTGCCCCTAGAGCAGTACTTC
>.|TRBV6-6|TRBJ1-5|few
CASSRSTTRRNQPQHF
TGTGCCAGCAGCCGCAGTACGACAAGGCGCAATCAGCCCCAGCATTTT
>TRBD1|TRBV6-5|TRBJ1-2|few
CASSKTGVLGYTF
TGTGCCAGCAGCAAGACAGGGGTGCTTGGCTACACCTTC
>.|TRBV6-6|TRBJ1-1|.
CASSYSRGSTEAFF
TGTGCCAGCAGTTACAGTCGGGGGAGCACTGAAGCTTTCTTT
>.|TRBV15|TRBJ2-5|.
CATSSLGSPGRGSETQYF
TGTGCCACCAGCAGTTTGGGTTCTCCCGGCAGGGGATCAGAGACCCAGTACTTC
>.|TRBV19|TRBJ1-1|few
CASSYRGGTEAFF
TGTGCCAGTAGCTACCGAGGGGGCACTGAAGCTTTCTTT
>TRBD1|TRBV7-9|TRBJ1-1|.
CASSSGTGPEAFF
TGTGCCAGCAGCTCTGGGACAGGCCCTGAAGCTTTCTTT
>.|TRBV27|TRBJ2-1|few
CASSWVARYNEQFF
TGTGCCAGCAGTTGGGTAGCGCGATACAATGAGCAGTTCTTC
>.|TRBV21-1|TRBJ2-7|.
CASGEEAAECDYEQYF
TGTGCCAGCGGGGAGGAGGCCGCAGAGTGTGATTACGAGCAGTACTTC
>.|TRBV6-5|TRBJ1-1|few
CASSYSRLRETEAFF
TGTGCCAGCAGTTACTCAAGACTTCGGGAAACTGAAGCTTTCTTT
>TRBD1|TRBV27|TRBJ1-4|few
CASSQETGVNEKLFF
TGTGCCAGCAGTCAAGAGACAGGGGTAAATGAAAAACTGTTTTTT
>TRBD2|TRBV7-2|TRBJ2-3|.
CASSSTPRGTDTQYF
TGTGCCAGCAGCTCGACCCCGCGGGGGACAGATACGCAGTATTTT
>TRBD1|TRBV27|TRBJ2-7|few
CASSGTASYEQYF
TGTGCCAGCAGCGGGACAGCATCCTACGAGCAGTACTTC
>TRBD2|TRBV5-4|TRBJ2-2|.
CASREGLAGQNTGELFF
TGTGCCAGCAGGGAAGGACTAGCGGGGCAGAACACCGGGGAGCTGTTTTTT
>.|TRBV28|TRBJ2-7|.
CASSGGPYEQYF
TGTGCCAGCAGCGGGGGTCCCTACGAGCAGTACTTC
>.|TRBV5-1|TRBJ2-7|.
CASSRGSGEQYF
TGCGCCAGCAGCCGCGGAAGTGGCGAGCAGTACTTC